These T cell receptor beta chains were read from a single sample in a study of T-cell memory formation after mild COVID-19. TCRdb independently ran MiXCR on the 5' RACE reads; one entry per CDR3 protein. The data hold about 260,000 distinct CDR3 sequences, with approximately 15% observed a single time. Sequencing used PBMCs or a T cell subset sorted from them (not recorded which). These receptors originate from a man aged 18 to 30 who had mild COVID-19 (a few samples of this study predate the infection). Cell type and time point are not known. Both conserved end residues are part of each CDR3. The D gene is left open where the match is weak. Rows give clone size only sometimes, using once, few, many, or a class for an expanded clone.

V gene	J gene	clone size	D gene	CDR3 protein	CDR3 DNA
TRBV7-2	TRBJ2-5	few	NA	CASSLTFRETQYF	TGTGCCAGCAGCTTAACCTTCCGCGAGACCCAGTACTTC
TRBV12-3/TRBV12-4	TRBJ1-2	few	NA	CASRREYGYTF	TGTGCCAGCAGGAGGGAATATGGCTACACCTTC
TRBV28	TRBJ2-3	NA	TRBD2	CASSFLAGGLADTQYF	TGTGCCAGCAGTTTCCTAGCGGGGGGGTTAGCAGATACGCAGTATTTT
TRBV6-5	TRBJ2-3	NA	TRBD1	CASSYSTGTGRTDTQYF	TGTGCCAGCAGTTACTCGACCGGGACAGGGCGCACAGATACGCAGTATTTT
TRBV4-1	TRBJ1-6	NA	NA	CASSQESGGFGSPLHF	TGCGCCAGCAGCCAAGAATCGGGGGGTTTTGGGTCACCCCTCCACTTT
TRBV20-1	TRBJ2-3	few	NA	CSIYRDEADTQYF	TGCAGTATTTACAGGGATGAAGCAGATACGCAGTATTTT
TRBV12-3/TRBV12-4	TRBJ2-1	NA	NA	CASGAGANEQFF	TGTGCCAGCGGGGCAGGGGCAAATGAGCAGTTCTTC
TRBV29-1	TRBJ2-3	NA	NA	CSVEDSEPTDTQYF	TGCAGCGTTGAAGATTCAGAACCCACAGATACGCAGTATTTT
TRBV5-4	TRBJ2-3	NA	NA	CASSSAQGSRVDTQYF	TGTGCCAGCAGCTCAGCCCAGGGGTCCCGGGTAGATACGCAGTATTTT
TRBV4-1	TRBJ1-2	once	NA	CASSQPGLNLNYGYTF	TGCGCCAGCAGCCAGCCCGGGCTCAACCTTAACTATGGCTACACCTTC
TRBV19	TRBJ2-2	NA	TRBD2	CASTAGMNTGELFF	TGTGCCAGTACAGCGGGGATGAACACCGGGGAGCTGTTTTTT
TRBV5-8	TRBJ2-5	NA	NA	CASSPWIRGRETQYF	TGTGCCAGCAGCCCCTGGATTCGGGGGCGAGAGACCCAGTACTTC
TRBV20-1	TRBJ2-5	few	TRBD2	CSASGGNQETQYF	TGCAGTGCTAGCGGGGGGAACCAAGAGACCCAGTACTTC
TRBV3-1	TRBJ2-5	NA	NA	CASSQGRRGRETQYF	TGTGCCAGCAGCCAAGGGAGAAGGGGGAGAGAGACCCAGTACTTC
TRBV4-1	TRBJ2-3	many	NA	CASSQEASPSTDTQYF	TGCGCCAGCAGCCAAGAGGCCAGCCCTAGCACAGATACGCAGTATTTT
TRBV12-3/TRBV12-4	TRBJ2-1	NA	TRBD2	CASSLVRLAGGKYEQFF	TGTGCCAGCAGCTTGGTTCGGCTAGCGGGGGGGAAATATGAGCAGTTCTTC
TRBV12-3/TRBV12-4	TRBJ1-2	NA	TRBD1	CASSFGTGFLDYLSRDGYTF	TGTGCCAGCAGTTTTGGGACAGGGTTCTTAGATTATCTCTCGAGGGATGGCTACACCTTC
TRBV28	TRBJ1-1	NA	TRBD1	CASSSGQGDEAFF	TGTGCCAGCAGTTCAGGACAGGGGGATGAAGCTTTCTTT
TRBV5-1	TRBJ2-3	once	NA	CASSLRSGEVGDTQYF	TGCGCCAGCAGCTTGCGGTCAGGGGAGGTCGGAGATACGCAGTATTTT
TRBV12-3/TRBV12-4	TRBJ1-1	few	NA	CASSLRQPGAFF	TGTGCCAGCAGTCTACGACAGCCTGGGGCTTTCTTT
TRBV7-2	TRBJ1-2	NA	NA	CASSVDSSYGYTF	TGTGCCAGCAGCGTGGACAGTTCCTATGGCTACACCTTC
TRBV5-1	TRBJ2-1	few	NA	CASSPEVGQNEQFF	TGCGCCAGCAGCCCCGAAGTAGGCCAGAATGAGCAGTTCTTC
TRBV20-1	TRBJ2-4	few	TRBD2	CSAKSGSNWDIQYF	TGCAGTGCCAAAAGCGGGAGTAACTGGGACATTCAGTACTTC
TRBV12-3/TRBV12-4	TRBJ2-5	NA	TRBD2	CASSPGLAGGSKSMTQYF	TGTGCCAGCAGTCCCGGACTAGCGGGGGGGTCCAAGAGCATGACCCAGTACTTC
TRBV20-1	TRBJ1-1	few	TRBD1	CSARVDRGMNTEAFF	TGCAGTGCTAGAGTTGACAGGGGTATGAACACTGAAGCTTTCTTT
TRBV4-3	TRBJ2-2	few	TRBD2	CASSPGLAGGIAGELFF	TGCGCCAGCAGCCCCGGACTAGCGGGGGGGATAGCCGGGGAGCTGTTTTTT
TRBV5-1	TRBJ2-3	many	TRBD1	CASSLGQGETDTQYF	TGCGCCAGCAGCTTGGGACAGGGTGAGACAGATACGCAGTATTTT
TRBV6-5	TRBJ1-6	NA	NA	CASSLGGVRSPLHF	TGTGCCAGCAGCCTCGGGGGGGTTCGTTCACCCCTCCACTTT
TRBV13	TRBJ2-7	NA	TRBD1	CASSRPDRAYEQYF	TGTGCCAGCAGCCGACCCGACAGGGCCTACGAGCAGTACTTC
TRBV6-5	TRBJ2-2	NA	NA	CASSYEPLPNTGELFF	TGTGCCAGCAGTTACGAACCGCTTCCGAACACCGGGGAGCTGTTTTTT
TRBV6-5	TRBJ1-1	NA	TRBD1	CASSEHADRGQAFF	TGTGCCAGCAGTGAACACGCGGACAGGGGCCAAGCTTTCTTT
TRBV20-1	TRBJ1-6	NA	NA	CSARESRGSNSPLHF	TGCAGTGCTAGGGAATCGCGGGGAAGTAATTCACCCCTCCACTTT
TRBV5-5	TRBJ2-1	few	NA	CASHPWGARREQFF	TGTGCCAGCCACCCTTGGGGGGCTCGGCGGGAGCAGTTCTTC
TRBV6-2/TRBV6-3	TRBJ2-5	few	NA	CASTETGQGETQYF	TGTGCCAGCACCGAAACGGGGCAGGGAGAGACCCAGTACTTC
TRBV20-1	TRBJ2-7	NA	NA	CSARLEILDEQYF	TGCAGTGCTCGCCTGGAAATCCTTGACGAGCAGTACTTC
TRBV15	TRBJ2-1	once	NA	CATSRAPGEQFF	TGTGCCACCAGCAGAGCTCCGGGTGAGCAGTTCTTC
TRBV10-3	TRBJ1-1	NA	NA	CAISWGEGVGTEAFF	TGTGCCATCAGCTGGGGTGAAGGGGTGGGCACTGAAGCTTTCTTT
TRBV20-1	TRBJ1-1	NA	NA	CSARALRGGWTEAFF	TGCAGTGCTAGAGCCTTAAGGGGGGGCTGGACTGAAGCTTTCTTT
TRBV28	TRBJ2-5	NA	TRBD1	CASSTGGRRTQYF	TGTGCCAGCAGTACAGGGGGCCGGAGGACCCAGTACTTC
TRBV7-2	TRBJ2-5	NA	TRBD2	CASSVSGGRETQYF	TGTGCCAGCAGCGTAAGCGGGGGGCGAGAGACCCAGTACTTC
TRBV5-1	TRBJ1-2	few	NA	CASSSGVSEIDYGYTF	TGCGCCAGCAGCTCAGGGGTTAGCGAAATTGACTATGGCTACACCTTC
TRBV11-2	TRBJ1-2	few	NA	CASSFSHRAYGYTF	TGTGCCAGCAGTTTCTCACACAGAGCCTATGGCTACACCTTC